The 32 T cell receptor beta chains below all came from one sample that was sequenced in a study of blood T cell repertoires in COVID-19. The data were produced by immunoSEQ multiplex PCR, yet TCRdb's version contains in-frame clones alone and is incomplete. Counted here are about 380,000 clones, 85% occurring once; the ten biggest clones make up 3.5% to 4%. Input material: peripheral blood. These receptors were collected from a woman aged 18-29 years with acute or convalescent COVID-19.

This clone was seen only once. The V call is TRBV12-5, the J call TRBJ2-7; D perhaps matches TRBD2 (6 bases). CDR3 size: 13 residues. V shed 2 bases and J shed 10 bases, with 15 bases lying between them. CDR1 is LGHNT, CDR2 FRNRAP, per germline. The CDR3: CASGLLLTGGQYF. Here the CDR3 DNA reads TGTGCTAGTGGTTTGTTATTAACCGGGGGACAGTACTTC.

V and J are TRBV10-3 and TRBJ2-3; 10 bases line up with TRBD1. V shed 6 bases, J shed 4 bases, and the junction held 4 bases outside the gene matches. The CDR3 has 14 residues. The germline CDR1 and CDR2 sequences are ENHRY and SYGVKD. CDR3 nucleotide sequence: TGTGCCATCAGAGCGACAGGGGGCGCAGATACGCAGTATTTT. It yields the protein CAIRATGGADTQYF.

The chain joins TRBV12-5 to TRBJ1-3, with D unresolved. Germline V lookup: CDR1 LGHNT, CDR2 FRNRAP. Trimming cost V 5 bases and J 5 bases, with 16 bases left between them. CDR3 length equals 15 residues. The chain's CDR3 is CASGPSGFPRNTIYF. The CDR3 coding sequence is TGTGCTAGTGGTCCCTCAGGCTTCCCTCGAAACACCATATATTTT.

The chain links TRBV12-3 or TRBV12-4 to TRBJ1-4; D gene unclear. The CDR3 is 13 residues long. V lost 10 bases and J 8 bases, leaving 17 bases between the germline ends. The CDR3 DNA reads TGTGCCACAATGGAGGGCAGTAGGGAAAAACTGTTTTTT. Translating it yields CATMEGSREKLFF.

The chain couples TRBV5-1 to TRBJ2-1; D is undetermined. Trimming cost V 5 bases and J 5 bases, with 11 bases left between them. The CDR3 is 13 amino acids. From germline, CDR1 is SGHRS and CDR2 YFSETQ. DNA for the CDR3: TGCGCCAGCAGAGAAGGAGTCAACAATGAGCAGTTCTTC. Translation gives CASREGVNNEQFF.

CDR3 loop: CASSRGTTNEKLFF. The CDR3 DNA follows: TGTGCCAGCAGCAGGGGTACAACTAATGAAAAACTGTTTTTT. The chain combines TRBV27 with TRBJ1-4; D is possibly TRBD1 (6 bases). This CDR3 is built from 14 residues. V was pared by 6 bases and J by 0 bases, with 8 bases between. CDR1 MNHEY and CDR2 SMNVEV come from the germline V gene (reference sequence).

The V call is TRBV7-3, the J call TRBJ2-7; D is unclear. The V end lost 5 bases, the J end lost 5 bases, and 13 bases lay between the germline ends. The CDR3 is 13 amino acids. CDR1 and CDR2 from the germline V gene are SGHTA and FQGTGA. The CDR3 DNA reads as TGTGCCAGCAGCCTACCCCAGGCCCACGAGCAGTACTTC. Its protein product is CASSLPQAHEQYF.

V gene TRBV6-5 combines with J gene TRBJ1-2; 9 nucleotides line up with TRBD1. The germline V gene encodes CDR1 MNHEY and CDR2 SVGAGI. V was pared by 5 bases and J by 5 bases, with 3 bases of the junction left unmatched. This CDR3 comprises 13 residues. The CDR3 loop reads CASSTGTGYGYTF. The CDR3 DNA is TGTGCCAGCAGTACCGGGACAGGGTATGGCTACACCTTC.

The V and J genes are TRBV5-1 and TRBJ1-1; 8 positions agree with TRBD1. This CDR3 comprises 16 residues. Trimming took 3 bases from V and 5 from J; bases not matched to a gene: 12. Germline CDR1 and CDR2: SGHRS and YFSETQ. CDR3 coding DNA: TGCGCCAGCAGCTCCGGACAGGGAGGTGGGGGAACTGAAGCTTTCTTT. As protein: CASSSGQGGGGTEAFF.

This sequence joins TRBV2 and TRBJ2-2; D remains ambiguous. This CDR3 is 14 amino acids long. Germline-derived CDR1 and CDR2 are SNHLY and FYNNEI. Trimming took off 6 bases at V and 2 bases at J, with 10 bases between the two ends. The CDR3 sequence is CASRAGPNTGELFF. DNA of the CDR3: TGTGCCAGCAGAGCCGGTCCCAACACCGGGGAGCTGTTTTTT. Drawing the rest from reference TRBV2 and TRBJ2-2, the complete variable domain is EPEVTQTPSHQVTQMGQEVILRCVPISNHLYFYWYRQILGQKVEFLVSFYNNEISEKSEIFDDQFSVERPDGSNFTLKIRSTKLEDSAMYFCASRAGPNTGELFFGEGSRLTVL.

J is TRBJ1-4 and V is TRBV2; TRBD1 matches 7 bases. The CDR3 consists of 15 residues. In germline, CDR1 is SNHLY, CDR2 FYNNEI. The junction had 11 bases not matched to a gene; V was cut back by 6 bases and J by 7 bases. The CDR3 nucleotides are TGTGCCAGCAGCCTCGAGGGGGCATATAGTGAAAAACTGTTTTTT. Its translation is CASSLEGAYSEKLFF.

The chain has TRBV3-1 (or the pseudogene TRBV3-2) and TRBJ2-5; TRBD1 agrees at 7 bases. This CDR3 has 18 amino acids. The V segment lost 0 bases and the J segment 5 bases; nucleotides outside the gene matches: 15. Looked up from germline, CDR1 is LGHDT and CDR2 is YNNKEL (reference sequence). In DNA, the CDR3 is TGTGCCAGCAGCCAAGAGTATTTCGGGGACAGCCTCCGGGAGACCCAGTACTTC. It yields the protein CASSQEYFGDSLRETQYF.

The chain is built from TRBV15 and TRBJ1-5, with 7 bases that match TRBD1. Germline values: CDR1 LNHNV, CDR2 YYDKDF (reference sequence). After removal of 0 bases from V and 5 bases from J, the junction contained 4 bases not matched to a gene. The length of the CDR3 is 15 residues. CDR3 in amino acids: CATSRDGRGDQPQHF. CDR3 DNA: TGTGCCACCAGCAGAGACGGCAGGGGGGATCAGCCCCAGCATTTT.

This chain joins TRBV5-8 and TRBJ1-2; D possibly corresponds to TRBD1 (5 bases). The germline gives CDR1 SGHTS, CDR2 YDEGEE. The CDR3 consists of 14 residues. Trimming left V 4 bases short and J 5 bases short, with 15 bases between. CDR3: CASSVYRGLYGYTF. The CDR3 region has the DNA TGTGCCAGCAGCGTATATAGGGGCTTGTATGGCTACACCTTC.

The chain uses TRBV2 and TRBJ1-5; the D gene is possibly TRBD1 (6 bases). Germline CDR1 SNHLY, CDR2 FYNNEI. Between the trimmed V and J ends, which lost 4 bases and 0 bases, there was a span of 16 bases. The CDR3 is 17 amino acids. The chain's CDR3 is CASSVRGGRNSNQPQHF. CDR3 nucleotides: TGTGCCAGCAGTGTGCGGGGGGGCCGCAATAGCAATCAGCCCCAGCATTTT.

This chain links TRBV7-8 with TRBJ1-1, with D possibly TRBD1 on 5 matching bases. Looked up from germline, CDR1 is SGHVS and CDR2 is FQNEAQ. The ends were cut back, 3 bases at V and 0 bases at J, with 14 bases in the middle. The CDR3 contains 16 residues. CDR3 nucleotides: TGTGCCAGCAGCTTCCCTGACAGCGCCCTGAACACTGAAGCTTTCTTT. Amino acid sequence: CASSFPDSALNTEAFF. The full variable domain, with the rest looked up from reference TRBV7-8 and TRBJ1-1, is GAGVSQSPRYKVAKRGQDVALRCDPISGHVSLFWYQQALGQGPEFLTYFQNEAQLDKSGLPSDRFFAERPEGSVSTLKIQRTQQEDSAVYLCASSFPDSALNTEAFFGQGTRLTVV.

The V call is TRBV3-1 (or the pseudogene TRBV3-2), the J call TRBJ1-5; D unclear. This CDR3 has 12 residues. CDR1 and CDR2 (germline): LGHDT, YNNKEL (reference sequence). V lost 4 bases and J lost 5, with 6 bases in between. The CDR3 nucleotides are TGTGCCAGCAGCCTCCGTTATCAGCCCCAGCATTTT. This encodes CASSLRYQPQHF.

The rearrangement uses TRBV3-1 (or the pseudogene TRBV3-2) and TRBJ2-7, with 7 bases lining up with TRBD1. Germline CDR1 is LGHDT and CDR2 is YNNKEL (reference sequence). CDR3 size: 14 residues. The V gene end was trimmed by 4 bases and the J gene end by 3 bases; junction bases not matched to a gene: 6. This CDR3 reads CASSRPGQYYEQYF. CDR3 bases: TGTGCCAGCAGCCGCCCGGGACAGTACTACGAGCAGTACTTC.

The rearrangement links TRBV6-2 or TRBV6-3 to TRBJ2-4; TRBD1 agrees at 8 bases. V gave up 0 bases and J gave up 10 bases; unmatched junction bases: 2. There are 13 residues in the CDR3. CDR1 is MNHEY and CDR2 is SVGEGT in the germline V gene. CDR3 loop: CASSYSDREIQYF. The CDR3 region has the DNA TGTGCCAGCAGTTACTCGGACAGGGAGATTCAGTACTTC.

J is TRBJ1-5 and V is TRBV6-5; 7 bases line up with TRBD1. CDR3 length: 15 amino acids. The germline CDR1 and CDR2 sequences are MNHEY and SVGAGI. Trimming at V came to 5 bases and at J to 11 bases, leaving 15 bases not matched to a gene. Here the CDR3 reads CASSPKTGAPQSQHF. In DNA form, the CDR3 reads TGTGCCAGCAGTCCAAAAACAGGGGCGCCCCAGTCCCAGCATTTT.

This chain links TRBV29-1 with TRBJ2-2; a weak D match, TRBD2 (5 bases). The CDR3 length is 15 residues. Germline V gene data show CDR1 as SQVTM and CDR2 as ANQGSEA. Between the trimmed V and J ends, which lost 3 bases and 2 bases, there was a span of 13 bases. CDR3 nucleotide sequence: TGCAGCGTTGAGTCCGGGAAGGACAACACCGGGGAGCTGTTTTTT. This sequence encodes CSVESGKDNTGELFF.

This chain connects TRBV7-2 to TRBJ1-6, with D unresolved. The CDR3 loop spans 16 amino acids. Germline CDR1 SGHTA, CDR2 FQGNSA. Trimming cost V 2 bases and J 10 bases, with 18 bases left between them. The CDR3 nucleotides are TGTGCCAGCAGCTTATATGAAGGGAGGGTTAGATCACCCCTCCACTTT. Translation: CASSLYEGRVRSPLHF.

The CDR3 protein is CASSLDPGTNYGYTF. The CDR3 bases are TGCGCCAGCAGCTTGGATCCGGGAACCAACTATGGCTACACCTTC. The chain links TRBV5-1 to TRBJ1-2; D unclear. CDR3 length: 15 residues. Trimming removed 0 bases from V and 2 bases from J, with 11 bases in between. The germline V gene has CDR1 SGHRS and CDR2 YFSETQ.

This clone was seen once. This chain links TRBV27 with TRBJ1-2; D remains unclear. The CDR3 has 13 amino acids. Trimming shortened V by 6 bases and J by 0 bases, and 8 bases separated the two germline ends. CDR1 and CDR2 from the germline V gene are MNHEY and SMNVEV (reference sequence). The CDR3 protein is CASSSVSNYGYTF. CDR3 nucleotide sequence: TGTGCCAGCAGCTCGGTCTCTAACTATGGCTACACCTTC.

The V call is TRBV6-5, the J call TRBJ1-1; 11 bases fit TRBD1. V was clipped by 6 bases and J by 3 bases; unmatched bases: 3. The CDR3 is 14 residues long. Germline V gene lookup returns CDR1 MNHEY and CDR2 SVGAGI. The CDR3 DNA is TGTGCCAGCAGCAGGACAGGGGGCTACACTGAAGCTTTCTTT. Translated: CASSRTGGYTEAFF.

The V call is TRBV7-9, the J call TRBJ1-4; D call uncertain. Per germline, CDR1 SEHNR and CDR2 FQNEAQ (reference sequence). V dropped 2 bases and J dropped 3 bases, with 4 bases sitting between them. The CDR3 covers 13 residues. CDR3 residues: CASSLNSNEKLFF. Here the CDR3 DNA reads TGTGCCAGCAGCTTAAACTCTAATGAAAAACTGTTTTTT.

The chain joins TRBV5-1 to TRBJ2-7; 7 bases align to TRBD1. V trimming: 4 bases; J trimming: 1 base; junction bases outside the gene matches: 5. The CDR3 spans 14 residues. Per the germline V gene, CDR1 is SGHRS and CDR2 is YFSETQ. This chain's CDR3 is CASSHRDRSYEQYF. The CDR3 region has the DNA TGCGCCAGCAGCCACCGGGACAGATCCTACGAGCAGTACTTC.

This clone appeared many times. The V and J genes are TRBV27 and TRBJ1-1; D ambiguous. The V gene lost 7 bases and the J gene lost 1 base, with 13 bases spanning the gap. CDR1 is MNHEY and CDR2 is SMNVEV in the germline V gene (reference sequence). The CDR3 consists of 14 residues. CDR3 bases: TGTGCCAGCATGAGAGATCTACCGAACACTGAAGCTTTCTTT. Amino acids: CASMRDLPNTEAFF.

V usage is TRBV19 and J usage is TRBJ2-2, with a weak D call TRBD2 (6 bases). Germline V gene sequence: CDR1 LNHDA, CDR2 SQIVND (reference sequence). CDR3 length: 15 amino acids. The germline V and J ends were trimmed by 5 bases and 0 bases, with 10 bases remaining between them. DNA for the CDR3: TGTGCCAGTAGTTGGACTACCACGAACACCGGGGAGCTGTTTTTT. Its translation: CASSWTTTNTGELFF.

This chain joins TRBV6-1 and TRBJ1-2; D is perhaps TRBD1 (5 bases). The CDR3 contains 15 residues. In germline, CDR1 is MNHNS, CDR2 SASEGT. Trimming cost V 0 bases and J 4 bases, with 12 bases left between them. The CDR3 coding sequence is TGTGCCAGCAGTGAAGCGCCAGGGTCTGGCTATGGCTACACCTTC. Translating gives CASSEAPGSGYGYTF.

The count of this clone is one. V usage is TRBV3-1 (or the pseudogene TRBV3-2) and J usage is TRBJ1-2, with 8 positions matching TRBD1. The V gene's germline CDR1 is LGHDT and CDR2 YNNKEL (reference sequence). The junction had 5 bases not matched to a gene; V was cut back by 0 bases and J by 8 bases. This CDR3 is 14 amino acids long. CDR3 region: CASSQDQGAVGYTF. Here the CDR3 DNA reads TGTGCCAGCAGCCAAGACCAGGGGGCGGTCGGCTACACCTTC.

The genes are TRBV5-1 and TRBJ2-5; 7 bases fit TRBD2. The V gene's germline CDR1 is SGHRS and CDR2 YFSETQ. The J segment lost 2 bases and the V segment lost 3 bases, leaving 4 bases of the junction unmatched. This CDR3 is 14 amino acids long. CDR3 nucleotide sequence: TGCGCCAGCAGCTCCCTAGCGGTTCAAGAGACCCAGTACTTC. This encodes CASSSLAVQETQYF.